The 27 T cell receptor beta chains listed next were all sequenced from one sample in a study of blood T cell repertoires in COVID-19. The repertoire was sequenced with immunoSEQ multiplex PCR; TCRdb's copy has only in-frame clones and lacks some. This sample carries under 250,000 clones, 83% of them seen once, and the ten largest clones take 5.5%. Sequenced input: peripheral blood. Receptors were obtained from a human donor in a cohort sampled during active COVID-19.

This chain links TRBV6-2 or TRBV6-3 with TRBJ1-3; no clear D gene. The CDR3 length is 15 residues. Per germline, CDR1 MNHEY and CDR2 SVGEGT. V lost 2 bases to trimming and J lost 8 bases, with 16 bases between them. This chain's CDR3 is CASSYDVSSGHTIYF. In DNA, the CDR3 is TGTGCCAGCAGTTACGATGTCTCTTCAGGCCACACCATATATTTT.

The chain carries TRBV9 and TRBJ2-7; the D gene is possibly TRBD2 (6 bases). Deletions cut 0 bases from V and 0 bases from J, with 10 bases between. Germline V gene sequence: CDR1 SGDLS, CDR2 YYNGEE. This CDR3 contains 15 residues. The CDR3 loop reads CASSVEAGYSYEQYF. CDR3 nucleotide sequence: TGTGCCAGCAGCGTAGAGGCGGGATACTCCTACGAGCAGTACTTC.

The chain is built from TRBV5-1 and TRBJ2-4; tentative D call: TRBD2 (5 bases). This CDR3 region has 17 residues. V was cut by 0 bases and J by 9 bases, with 22 bases left in between. Looked up from germline, CDR1 is SGHRS and CDR2 is YFSETQ. The CDR3 sequence is CASSLVLSVDGVGIQYF. The CDR3 coding sequence is TGCGCCAGCAGCTTGGTACTGTCCGTCGACGGGGTAGGCATTCAGTACTTC.

The gene calls are TRBV12-3 or TRBV12-4 and TRBJ2-7, with D possibly TRBD1 on 6 matching bases. The germline V and J ends were trimmed by 3 bases and 4 bases, with 10 bases remaining between them. This CDR3 comprises 13 residues. The DNA for the CDR3 is TGTGCCAGCAGTTTCGGACAGATGTACGAGCAGTACTTC. Translated: CASSFGQMYEQYF.

The chain couples TRBV19 to TRBJ1-1; 7 positions agree with TRBD1. This CDR3 contains 13 residues. Germline trimming cut 7 bases from V and 2 bases from J; bases unmatched to any gene: 4. Germline loops: CDR1 LNHDA, CDR2 SQIVND (reference sequence). Written as DNA, the CDR3 is TGTGCCAGTAACAACAGGGGTAACACTGAAGCTTTCTTT. Its translation is CASNNRGNTEAFF. Filled out from reference TRBV19 and TRBJ1-1, the complete variable domain reads DGGITQSPKYLFRKEGQNVTLSCEQNLNHDAMYWYRQDPGQGLRLIYYSQIVNDFQKGDIAEGYSVSREKKESFPLTVTSAQKNPTAFYLCASNNRGNTEAFFGQGTRLTVV.

This clone has a single count. V is TRBV5-1 and J is TRBJ2-1; TRBD2 might be the D (6 bases). The germline CDR1 and CDR2 sequences are SGHRS and YFSETQ. Trimming shortened V by 8 bases and J by 0 bases, and 12 bases separated the two germline ends. This CDR3 spans 14 amino acids. In nucleotides, the CDR3 is TGCGCCAGTGCCCTAGCGAGCTCCTACAATGAGCAGTTCTTC. It is translated as CASALASSYNEQFF.

Written as DNA, the CDR3 is TGTGCCAGCAGCCGAGGGGCGGGACGTAACAATGAGCAGTTCTTC. Its protein product is CASSRGAGRNNEQFF. The chain uses TRBV3-1 (or the pseudogene TRBV3-2) and TRBJ2-1; maybe TRBD2 (6 bases). With 4 bases removed from V and 5 bases from J, the gap between germline ends came to 15 bases. CDR1 LGHDT and CDR2 YNNKEL come from the germline V gene (reference sequence). The CDR3 totals 15 residues.

Worth noting for this clone: This CDR3 is also generated by other DNA sequences in the sample. The V call is TRBV27, the J call TRBJ2-3, with a weak D call TRBD2 (6 bases). V was cut by 2 bases and J by 3 bases, with 9 bases left in between. The CDR3 is made up of 14 amino acids. The V gene's germline CDR1 is MNHEY and CDR2 SMNVEV (reference sequence). The CDR3 DNA reads TGTGCCAGCAGTTTAGGGGGGAGTACAGATACGCAGTATTTT. It translates to CASSLGGSTDTQYF.

Turning to this clone: Within the sample, other DNA sequences also encode this same CDR3. CDR3 in amino acids: CASSLGRTSTDTQYF. The CDR3, as DNA: TGTGCCAGCAGCTTAGGCCGAACTAGCACAGATACGCAGTATTTT. The chain has TRBV7-9 and TRBJ2-3; D ambiguous. Trimming took off 1 base at V and 0 bases at J, with 8 bases between the two ends. The CDR3 extends over 15 amino acids. Per the germline V gene, CDR1 is SEHNR and CDR2 is FQNEAQ (reference sequence). The full variable domain, with the rest looked up from reference TRBV7-9 and TRBJ2-3, is DTGVSQNPRHKITKRGQNVTFRCDPISEHNRLYWYRQTLGQGPEFLTYFQNEAQLEKSRLLSDRFSAERPKGSFSTLEIQRTEQGDSAMYLCASSLGRTSTDTQYFGPGTRLTVL.

This chain links TRBV14 with TRBJ1-4, with no clear D. The V end lost 0 bases, the J end lost 6 bases, and 11 bases lay between the germline ends. The length of the CDR3 is 15 residues. CDR1 SGHDN and CDR2 FVKESK come from the germline V gene. The CDR3 here is CASSQDIRGYEKLFF. DNA of the CDR3: TGTGCCAGCAGCCAAGATATTCGGGGATATGAAAAACTGTTTTTT.

This chain links TRBV15 with TRBJ1-5; unclear D gene. CDR1 is LNHNV, CDR2 YYDKDF, per germline (reference sequence). CDR3 length equals 15 residues. V lost 0 bases and J lost 5, with 11 bases in between. CDR3 region: CATSRDPGKDQPQHF. In DNA, the CDR3 is TGTGCCACCAGCAGAGATCCCGGGAAAGATCAGCCCCAGCATTTT. Filled out from reference TRBV15 and TRBJ1-5, the complete variable domain reads DAMVIQNPRYQVTQFGKPVTLSCSQTLNHNVMYWYQQKSSQAPKLLFHYYDKDFNNEADTPDNFQSRRPNTSFCFLDIRSPGLGDTAMYLCATSRDPGKDQPQHFGDGTRLSIL.

The CDR3 protein is CASSPRTSGRYEQYF. The CDR3 nucleotides are TGTGCCAGCTCACCAAGGACTAGCGGTCGCTACGAGCAGTACTTC. This rearrangement joins TRBV18 to TRBJ2-7; 10 bases map to TRBD2. This CDR3 contains 15 residues. Germline CDR1 is KGHSH and CDR2 is LQKENI. Trimming at V came to 2 bases and at J to 3 bases, leaving 4 bases not matched to a gene. Drawing the rest from reference TRBV18 and TRBJ2-7, the complete variable domain is NAGVMQNPRHLVRRRGQEARLRCSPMKGHSHVYWYRQLPEEGLKFMVYLQKENIIDESGMPKERFSAEFPKEGPSILRIQQVVRGDSAAYFCASSPRTSGRYEQYFGPGTRLTVT.

J is TRBJ2-1 and V is TRBV27; a possible D gene is TRBD2 (6 bases). With 6 bases removed from V and 6 bases from J, the gap between germline ends came to 18 bases. Germline V lookup: CDR1 MNHEY, CDR2 SMNVEV (reference sequence). The CDR3 covers 15 residues. CDR3: CASSPRLGSGNEQFF. The CDR3 nucleotides read TGTGCCAGCAGCCCCAGACTAGGGTCGGGCAATGAGCAGTTCTTC.

The gene calls are TRBV18 and TRBJ2-1; TRBD2 agrees at 9 bases. CDR1 is KGHSH and CDR2 is LQKENI in the germline V gene. CDR3 length: 16 amino acids. After removal of 2 bases from V and 8 bases from J, the junction contained 10 bases not matched to a gene. The CDR3: CASSPGWREGSDEQFF. The CDR3, as DNA: TGTGCCAGCTCACCAGGCTGGCGGGAGGGGAGCGATGAGCAGTTCTTC.

This clone occurred many times. This rearrangement joins TRBV4-1 to TRBJ2-5, with 7 bases that match TRBD2. This CDR3 is 15 amino acids long. Germline lookup yields CDR1 MGHRA and CDR2 YSYEKL. Trimming at V came to 3 bases and at J to 3 bases, leaving 7 bases not matched to a gene. The chain's CDR3 is CASSQELGREETQYF. Here the CDR3 DNA reads TGCGCCAGCAGCCAGGAACTTGGGAGGGAAGAGACCCAGTACTTC.

The J gene is TRBJ2-4, the V gene TRBV18, with 10 bases identical to TRBD1. Germline V CDR1 and CDR2: KGHSH, LQKENI. CDR3 size: 15 residues. V was pared by 3 bases and J by 6 bases, with 5 bases of the junction left unmatched. CDR3 sequence (DNA): TGTGCCAGCTCACCTAAGACAGGGGGCTTAAACATTCAGTACTTC. Translated, it gives CASSPKTGGLNIQYF.

J is TRBJ2-2 and V is TRBV7-6; TRBD2 aligns across 13 bases. V lost 4 bases and J lost 7; bases outside the gene matches: 15. CDR1 is SGHVS, CDR2 FNYEAQ, per germline. The CDR3 contains 19 residues. CDR3: CASSSRTTTSGGAVGELFF. As DNA, the CDR3 is TGTGCCAGCAGCTCCCGTACAACAACTAGCGGGGGGGCTGTCGGGGAGCTGTTTTTT.

This rearrangement joins TRBV7-8 to TRBJ2-7; TRBD1 matches 10 bases. With 1 base clipped from V and 6 bases from J, the junction kept 6 bases outside the gene matches. Germline values: CDR1 SGHVS, CDR2 FQNEAQ. The CDR3 runs 15 residues. The CDR3 DNA sequence: TGTGCCAGCAGCTTAGGTCGACAGGGGGCAGGCGAGCAGTACTTC. It translates to CASSLGRQGAGEQYF.

The V gene is TRBV28, the J gene TRBJ2-1; 8 nucleotides align to TRBD2. Germline loops: CDR1 MDHEN, CDR2 SYDVKM. The CDR3 loop spans 17 amino acids. The junction had 7 bases not matched to a gene; V was cut back by 3 bases and J by 0 bases. CDR3 sequence reads: CASSFNFGTSSYNEQFF. The CDR3 region has the DNA TGTGCCAGCAGTTTTAATTTCGGGACTAGCTCCTACAATGAGCAGTTCTTC.

V usage is TRBV5-4 and J usage is TRBJ1-1; D may be TRBD1 (6 bases). The CDR3 has 16 residues. Germline CDR1 is SGHNT and CDR2 is YYREEE (reference sequence). V was clipped by 4 bases and J by 5 bases, with 21 bases between them. The CDR3 DNA reads as TGTGCCAGCAGCCCGGCTTTTGGGGGGGGGCAGACTGAAGCTTTCTTT. Residues: CASSPAFGGGQTEAFF.

This clone was observed once. The J gene is TRBJ1-1, the V gene TRBV12-3 or TRBV12-4; 8 positions match TRBD1. The ends lost 5 bases at V and 8 bases at J; junction bases unmatched: 4. The CDR3 is 12 amino acids. As DNA, the CDR3 is TGTGCCAGCAGTGCGGGGGACAGGGAAGCTTTCTTT. This gives the protein CASSAGDREAFF.

The rearrangement uses TRBV10-1 and TRBJ2-2; the D gene is possibly TRBD2 (5 bases). Germline CDR1 is WNHNN and CDR2 is SYGVQD (reference sequence). This CDR3 has 17 amino acids. Trimming cost V 4 bases and J 1 base, with 16 bases left between them. CDR3 sequence reads: CASSGRAGGRNTGELFF. CDR3 DNA: TGCGCCAGCAGTGGTCGCGCTGGAGGACGGAACACCGGGGAGCTGTTTTTT.

V usage is TRBV19 and J usage is TRBJ1-3; possibly TRBD1 for D (5 bases). Germline V gene data show CDR1 as LNHDA and CDR2 as SQIVND (reference sequence). V shed 5 bases and J shed 2 bases, with 13 bases lying between them. The CDR3 spans 15 residues. CDR3: CASSAPGFTGNTIYF. The CDR3 DNA is TGTGCCAGTAGTGCCCCAGGGTTCACTGGAAACACCATATATTTT.

A word on this clone: A junction end diverges from the germline sequence, so it may reflect a read error. The V and J genes are TRBV7-7 and TRBJ1-5; 9 bases fit TRBD1. Germline loops: CDR1 SSHAT, CDR2 FNYEAQ (reference sequence). The CDR3 sequence is 15 residues long. Written as DNA, the CDR3 is TGTGCTAGCAGCTCCGGGACAGGGAATGAGCAGCTCCAGCATTTT. Residues: CASSSGTGNEQLQHF.

The chain uses TRBV28 and TRBJ1-5; TRBD1 might be the D (5 bases). The germline V and J ends were trimmed by 3 bases and 1 base, with 10 bases remaining between them. Germline lookup yields CDR1 MDHEN and CDR2 SYDVKM. This CDR3 comprises 15 residues. The CDR3 region has the DNA TGTGCCAGCAGTTTCACCCGGGGGAGCAATCAGCCCCAGCATTTT. It translates to CASSFTRGSNQPQHF.

This clone was observed a handful of times. V is TRBV19 and J is TRBJ2-2; 14 bases fit TRBD2. Germline CDR1 is LNHDA and CDR2 is SQIVND (reference sequence). The ends lost 5 bases at V and 4 bases at J; junction bases unmatched: 6. This CDR3 comprises 17 residues. This CDR3 reads CASSVRLAGGRTGELFF. CDR3 in DNA: TGTGCCAGTAGTGTCCGACTAGCGGGAGGGCGCACCGGGGAGCTGTTTTTT.

The J gene is TRBJ2-5, the V gene TRBV30, with D unresolved. The CDR3 consists of 12 residues. V was clipped by 0 bases and J by 4 bases, with 6 bases between them. CDR1 is GTSNPN and CDR2 is SVGIG in the germline V gene (reference sequence). The CDR3 here is CAWSVLGETQYF. The CDR3 coding sequence is TGTGCCTGGAGTGTACTCGGAGAGACCCAGTACTTC.